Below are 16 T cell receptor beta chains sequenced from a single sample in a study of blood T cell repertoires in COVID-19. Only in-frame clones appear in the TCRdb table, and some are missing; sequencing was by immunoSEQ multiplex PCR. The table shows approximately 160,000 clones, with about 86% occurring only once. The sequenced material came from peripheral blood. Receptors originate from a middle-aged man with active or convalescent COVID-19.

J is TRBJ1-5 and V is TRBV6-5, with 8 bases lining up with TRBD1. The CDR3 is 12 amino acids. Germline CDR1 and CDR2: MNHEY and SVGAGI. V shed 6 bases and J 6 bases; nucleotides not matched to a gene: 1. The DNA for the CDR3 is TGTGCCAGCAGCACAGGGGGTCAGCCCCAGCATTTT. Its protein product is CASSTGGQPQHF.

The CDR3 spells CASSLAQGGHDTQYF. Here the CDR3 DNA reads TGTGCCAGCAGCTTGGCGCAGGGAGGGCACGATACGCAGTATTTT. The chain joins TRBV5-6 to TRBJ2-3; TRBD2 aligns across 7 bases. V lost 0 bases, J lost 6 bases, and 7 bases stayed unmatched. CDR3 length: 15 residues. Germline-derived CDR1 and CDR2 are SGHDT and YYEEEE.

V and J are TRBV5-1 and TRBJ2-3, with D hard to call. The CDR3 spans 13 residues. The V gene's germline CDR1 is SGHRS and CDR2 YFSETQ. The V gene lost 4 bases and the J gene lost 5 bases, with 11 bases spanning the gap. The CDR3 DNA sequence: TGCGCCAGCAGCACCCTAGGAGTAGATACGCAGTATTTT. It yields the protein CASSTLGVDTQYF. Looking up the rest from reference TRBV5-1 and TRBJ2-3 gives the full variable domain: KAGVTQTPRYLIKTRGQQVTLSCSPISGHRSVSWYQQTPGQGLQFLFEYFSETQRNKGNFPGRFSGRQFSNSRSEMNVSTLELGDSALYLCASSTLGVDTQYFGPGTRLTVL.

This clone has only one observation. The CDR3 DNA reads as TGTGCCAGCAGCCAGGACAGGGGGCCGACTAATAATTCACCCCTCCACTTT. Translating gives CASSQDRGPTNNSPLHF. The chain carries TRBV7-9 and TRBJ1-6; 11 nucleotides match TRBD1. The ends lost 5 bases at V and 5 bases at J; junction bases unmatched: 8. The CDR3 has 17 amino acids. Germline CDR1 and CDR2: SEHNR and FQNEAQ (reference sequence).

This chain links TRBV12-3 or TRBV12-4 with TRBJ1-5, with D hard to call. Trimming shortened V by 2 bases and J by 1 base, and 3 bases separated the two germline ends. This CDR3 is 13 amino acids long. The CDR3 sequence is CASSLSSNQPQHF. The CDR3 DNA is TGTGCCAGCAGTTTAAGCAGCAATCAGCCCCAGCATTTT.

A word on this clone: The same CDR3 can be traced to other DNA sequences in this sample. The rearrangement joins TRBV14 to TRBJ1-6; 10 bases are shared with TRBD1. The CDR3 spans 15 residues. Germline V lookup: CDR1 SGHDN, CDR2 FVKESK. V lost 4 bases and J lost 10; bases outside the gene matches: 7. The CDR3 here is CASSLRTGGNSPLHF. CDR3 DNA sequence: TGTGCCAGCAGCCTCAGGACAGGGGGAAACTCACCCCTCCACTTT.

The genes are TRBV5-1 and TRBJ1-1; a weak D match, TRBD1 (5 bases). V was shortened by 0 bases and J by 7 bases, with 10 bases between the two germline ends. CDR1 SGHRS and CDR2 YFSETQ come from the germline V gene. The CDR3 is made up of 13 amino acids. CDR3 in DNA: TGCGCCAGCAGCTTGGCAGGGCAGAGTGAAGCTTTCTTT. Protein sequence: CASSLAGQSEAFF.

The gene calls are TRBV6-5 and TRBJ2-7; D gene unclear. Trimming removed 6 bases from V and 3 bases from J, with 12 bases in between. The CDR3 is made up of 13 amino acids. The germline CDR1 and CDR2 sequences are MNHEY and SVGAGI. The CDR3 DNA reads TGTGCCAGCAGGGCGGCCCCTTTCTACGAGCAGTACTTC. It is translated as CASRAAPFYEQYF.

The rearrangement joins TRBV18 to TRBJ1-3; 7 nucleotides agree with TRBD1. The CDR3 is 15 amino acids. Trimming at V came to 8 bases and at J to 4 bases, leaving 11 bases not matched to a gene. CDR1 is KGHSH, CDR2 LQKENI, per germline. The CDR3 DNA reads TGTGCCAGCCAAGTTACAGGGGCTCCCGGAAACACCATATATTTT. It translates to CASQVTGAPGNTIYF.

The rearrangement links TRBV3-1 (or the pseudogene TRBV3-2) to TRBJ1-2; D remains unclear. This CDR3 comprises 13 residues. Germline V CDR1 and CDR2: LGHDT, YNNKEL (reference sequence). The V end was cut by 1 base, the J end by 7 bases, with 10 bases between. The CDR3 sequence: CASSQGHMVGYTF. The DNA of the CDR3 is TGTGCCAGCAGCCAAGGGCATATGGTTGGCTACACCTTC.

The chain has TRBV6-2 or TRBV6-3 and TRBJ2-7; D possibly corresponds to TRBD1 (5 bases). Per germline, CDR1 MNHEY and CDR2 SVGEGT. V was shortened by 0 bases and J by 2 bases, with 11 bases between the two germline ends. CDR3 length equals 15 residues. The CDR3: CASSYSGDSTYEQYF. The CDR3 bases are TGTGCCAGCAGTTACTCAGGGGATTCGACCTACGAGCAGTACTTC.

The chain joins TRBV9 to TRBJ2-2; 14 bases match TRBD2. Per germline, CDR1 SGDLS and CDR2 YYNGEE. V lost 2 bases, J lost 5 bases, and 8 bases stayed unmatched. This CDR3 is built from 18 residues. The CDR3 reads CASSVGTSGGPGTGELFF. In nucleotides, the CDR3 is TGTGCCAGCAGCGTTGGGACTAGCGGGGGTCCGGGGACCGGGGAGCTGTTTTTT.

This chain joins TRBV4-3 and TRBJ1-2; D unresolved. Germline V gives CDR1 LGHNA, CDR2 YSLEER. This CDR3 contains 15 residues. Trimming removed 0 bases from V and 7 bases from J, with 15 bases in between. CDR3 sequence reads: CASSQDKARTGGYTF. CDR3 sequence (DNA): TGCGCCAGCAGCCAAGATAAAGCCCGAACGGGTGGCTACACCTTC.

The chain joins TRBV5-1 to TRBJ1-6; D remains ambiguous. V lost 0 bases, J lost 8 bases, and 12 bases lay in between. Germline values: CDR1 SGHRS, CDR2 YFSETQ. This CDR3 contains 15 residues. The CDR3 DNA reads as TGCGCCAGCAGCTTGGATCCGGTCGGTCATTCACCCCTCCACTTT. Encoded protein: CASSLDPVGHSPLHF.

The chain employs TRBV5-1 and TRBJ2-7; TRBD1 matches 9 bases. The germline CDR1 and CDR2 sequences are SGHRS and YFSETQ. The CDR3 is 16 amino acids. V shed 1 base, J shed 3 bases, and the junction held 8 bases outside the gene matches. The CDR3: CASSLIGTGPNYEQYF. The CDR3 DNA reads TGCGCCAGCAGCTTGATCGGGACAGGGCCTAACTACGAGCAGTACTTC.

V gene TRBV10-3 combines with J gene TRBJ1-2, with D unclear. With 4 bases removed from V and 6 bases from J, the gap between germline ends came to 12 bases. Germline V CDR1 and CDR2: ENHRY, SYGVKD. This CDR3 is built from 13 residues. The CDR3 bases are TGTGCCATCAGTGTGAGGGTTCTGGATGGCTACACCTTC. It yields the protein CAISVRVLDGYTF.